This TCR beta chain was sequenced in a study of cytomegalovirus exposure and HLA in healthy donors. Study-wide results and caveats: The authors confirmed in vitro that three CMV-associated chains were specific for CMV antigens.

60 Vbeta and 13 Jbeta primers were used in PCR. TCRdb's table, derived via immunoSEQ multiplex PCR, lists solely in-frame clones and lacks some. This sample has 80,000 to 95,000 clones, with about 78% found just once. Trimming at V came to 5 bases and at J to 10 bases, leaving 10 bases not matched to a gene. Germline values: CDR1 MNHEY, CDR2 SVGAGI. The CDR3 is 15 residues long. As to this clone: Its antigen is undetermined.

The TCR sequence derives from a young man in good health and CMV-seropositive. Specimen: PBMCs. This chain connects TRBV6-5 to TRBJ2-7, with 14 positions matching TRBD2. CDR3 protein: CASSPGLAGVPNQYF. CDR3 bases: TGTGCCAGCAGTCCGGGACTAGCGGGGGTTCCGAATCAGTACTTC.